This T cell receptor (beta chain) was documented in a study of blood T cell repertoires in COVID-19. Sequencing was performed with immunoSEQ multiplex PCR; in TCRdb, only in-frame clones are kept and a portion is missing. Of approximately 260,000 clones in the sample, about 88% were seen once. Germline V gene lookup returns CDR1 SGHAT and CDR2 FQNNGV. The CDR3 contains 15 residues. Trimming cost V 4 bases and J 4 bases; bases outside gene matches: 8. The specimen sequenced was PBMCs or T cells enriched from blood (not recorded which). This receptor was taken from a woman aged 50 to 60 who had been exposed to COVID-19. The J gene is TRBJ2-5, the V gene TRBV11-2; 8 positions match TRBD2. This CDR3 reads CASSSNSGGRETQYF. The CDR3 DNA reads TGTGCCAGCAGCTCGAACAGCGGGGGAAGAGAGACCCAGTACTTC.